The 3 T cell receptor beta chains listed next were all sequenced from one sample in a study of blood T cell repertoires in COVID-19. Using immunoSEQ multiplex PCR, the repertoire was profiled, and TCRdb retains in-frame clones only, with some absent. The data hold about 200,000 clones, with around 85% observed a single time. Sequencing input: peripheral blood. The receptor source for this set is a man aged 55 to 70 with COVID-19, enrolled during active disease.

This sequence joins TRBV30 and TRBJ1-6; no clear D gene. CDR1 is GTSNPN and CDR2 is SVGIG in the germline V gene (reference sequence). Trimming cost V 0 bases and J 11 bases, with 17 bases left between them. This CDR3 has 15 residues. CDR3 sequence reads: CAWSVGGPALTPLHF. CDR3 sequence (DNA): TGTGCCTGGAGTGTAGGCGGTCCGGCATTGACACCCCTCCACTTT.

CDR3 sequence (DNA): TGCGCCAGCAGCTTGCAGGGGGTGGAATCTGAAGCTTTCTTT. This sequence encodes CASSLQGVESEAFF. The chain combines TRBV5-1 with TRBJ1-1; TRBD1 matches at 7 bases. With V trimmed by 1 base and J by 6 bases, 6 bases remained unmatched. The CDR3 has 14 amino acids. The germline V gene has CDR1 SGHRS and CDR2 YFSETQ.

The rearrangement links TRBV5-4 to TRBJ2-3; the match to TRBD2 covers 7 bases. V was clipped by 6 bases and J by 6 bases; unmatched bases: 13. CDR1 and CDR2 (germline): SGHNT, YYREEE (reference sequence). This CDR3 contains 15 residues. The CDR3 DNA reads as TGTGCCAGCAACTCCCAGGCGGGAGTTGGGGATACGCAGTATTTT. It specifies CASNSQAGVGDTQYF.